This TCR beta chain was sequenced during a study of blood T cell repertoires in COVID-19. V gave up 1 base and J gave up 7 bases; unmatched junction bases: 1. Germline CDR1 SNHLY, CDR2 FYNNEI. The length of the CDR3 is 13 residues. Profiling relied on immunoSEQ multiplex PCR, and the TCRdb table lists in-frame clones only, not all of them. In the table there are 85,000 to 110,000 clones, around 84% of which are singletons. The material sequenced was peripheral blood. This TCR derives from a human donor in a cohort sampled during active COVID-19. The chain has TRBV2 and TRBJ2-1; TRBD1 matches 7 bases. The CDR3 coding sequence is TGTGCCAGCAGTGAAGTCAGGGGGAATGAGCAGTTCTTC. Translating it yields CASSEVRGNEQFF.